These 31 T cell receptor beta chains were sequenced from one sample in a study of cytomegalovirus exposure and HLA in healthy donors. A multiplex PCR was run with 60 Vbeta primers and 13 Jbeta primers. Profiling relied on immunoSEQ multiplex PCR, and the TCRdb table lists in-frame clones only, not all of them. Here the sample spans 45,000 to 65,000 clones, roughly 84% being singletons. Sample: PBMCs. These TCRs come from a woman younger than 35 in good health and CMV-seronegative.

The rearrangement links TRBV10-2 to TRBJ2-7; TRBD1 matches at 9 bases. Germline CDR1 is WSHSY and CDR2 is SAAADI. The trim removed 6 bases at V and 7 bases at J, leaving 13 bases unmatched. The length of the CDR3 is 15 residues. The CDR3 loop reads CASSLTGGDRDEQYF. The CDR3, as DNA: TGCGCCAGCAGCCTAACAGGGGGCGACAGGGATGAGCAGTACTTC.

The rearrangement links TRBV30 to TRBJ1-1, with D maybe TRBD1 (6 bases). Germline CDR1 and CDR2: GTSNPN and SVGIG (reference sequence). CDR3 length equals 13 residues. The V end was cut by 4 bases, the J end by 0 bases, with 9 bases between. CDR3 residues: CAWNGQLNTEAFF. The DNA for the CDR3 is TGTGCCTGGAACGGACAGTTGAACACTGAAGCTTTCTTT.

The chain joins TRBV27 to TRBJ2-1, with 10 bases fitting TRBD1. CDR1 is MNHEY, CDR2 SMNVEV, per germline (reference sequence). The junction had 5 bases not matched to a gene; V was cut back by 4 bases and J by 5 bases. This CDR3 has 15 residues. The CDR3 nucleotides read TGTGCCAGCAGTTCACCCGGGACAGGGGACAATGAGCAGTTCTTC. Protein sequence: CASSSPGTGDNEQFF.

This rearrangement joins TRBV6-4 to TRBJ2-2; 8 nucleotides agree with TRBD2. V shed 4 bases, J shed 6 bases, and the junction held 10 bases outside the gene matches. Germline CDR1 reads MRHNA; CDR2 reads SNTAGT. This CDR3 is built from 16 residues. CDR3 residues: CASSASAGVGAGELFF. Written as DNA, the CDR3 is TGTGCCAGCAGTGCCTCAGCGGGAGTTGGCGCCGGGGAGCTGTTTTTT.

This sequence joins TRBV10-2 and TRBJ2-3; TRBD2 aligns across 10 bases. Germline values: CDR1 WSHSY, CDR2 SAAADI. The CDR3 covers 15 residues. V lost 3 bases to trimming and J lost 6 bases; unmatched junction nucleotides: 6. CDR3 coding DNA: TGCGCCAGCAGTGAATTAGCGGGAGGAATGGATACGCAGTATTTT. It encodes CASSELAGGMDTQYF.

The rearrangement links TRBV7-9 to TRBJ1-2; possible D gene TRBD1, 6 bases. Germline-derived CDR1 and CDR2 are SEHNR and FQNEAQ (reference sequence). The CDR3 has 13 amino acids. V lost 1 base to trimming and J lost 4 bases, with 7 bases between them. CDR3 DNA sequence: TGTGCCAGCAGCTTAGGACAGGTCTATGGCTACACCTTC. It encodes CASSLGQVYGYTF.

This clone showed up just once. This sequence joins TRBV4-1 and TRBJ1-4; D not resolved. Germline CDR1 and CDR2: MGHRA and YSYEKL. V lost 0 bases, J lost 7 bases, and 12 bases lay in between. The CDR3 totals 15 residues. The CDR3 region is CASSQEGTGGEKLFF. The CDR3 DNA follows: TGCGCCAGCAGCCAAGAGGGCACCGGAGGTGAAAAACTGTTTTTT.

This sequence joins TRBV5-8 and TRBJ1-3; a weak D match, TRBD1 (5 bases). Trimming removed 4 bases at V and 4 bases at J, with 18 bases between. Germline V gene lookup returns CDR1 SGHTS and CDR2 YDEGEE. CDR3 size: 16 residues. The chain's CDR3 is CASSPGWRGAGNTIYF. As DNA, the CDR3 is TGTGCCAGCAGCCCTGGTTGGAGGGGCGCAGGAAACACCATATATTTT.

In this sample, this clone turned up a few times. The chain joins TRBV27 to TRBJ2-1; 9 positions match TRBD2. Per the germline V gene, CDR1 is MNHEY and CDR2 is SMNVEV (reference sequence). The CDR3 consists of 17 residues. Unmatched junction bases numbered 8, after V lost 3 bases and J lost 2 bases. The CDR3 spells CASSLGSGSSPYNEQFF. In DNA, the CDR3 is TGTGCCAGCAGTTTGGGTAGCGGGAGCAGCCCCTACAATGAGCAGTTCTTC.

The rearrangement joins TRBV27 to TRBJ2-7; tentatively, D is TRBD1 (6 bases). Germline values: CDR1 MNHEY, CDR2 SMNVEV (reference sequence). The CDR3 totals 13 residues. Trimming left V 7 bases short and J 3 bases short, with 13 bases between. The CDR3 coding sequence is TGTGCCAGCACCGACGGACAGAGCTACGAGCAGTACTTC. It codes for CASTDGQSYEQYF.

J is TRBJ2-1 and V is TRBV27; 7 bases map to TRBD2. CDR3 length: 16 residues. V shed 5 bases, J shed 4 bases, and the junction held 11 bases outside the gene matches. Germline CDR1 MNHEY, CDR2 SMNVEV (reference sequence). DNA of the CDR3: TGTGCCAGCAGTCCTCGGCGACTAGCAGAATACAATGAGCAGTTCTTC. It is translated as CASSPRRLAEYNEQFF.

The CDR3 loop is CASSIVPGQDLQETQYF. The CDR3 DNA reads TGTGCCAGTAGTATCGTACCAGGACAAGATCTTCAAGAGACCCAGTACTTC. This chain uses TRBV19 with TRBJ2-5; D might be TRBD1 (5 bases). Germline V gives CDR1 LNHDA, CDR2 SQIVND (reference sequence). This CDR3 contains 17 residues. Trimming cost V 3 bases and J 2 bases, with 19 bases left between them.

The chain couples TRBV27 to TRBJ2-3, with D perhaps matching TRBD2 (5 bases). Germline CDR1 MNHEY, CDR2 SMNVEV (reference sequence). The V gene lost 0 bases and the J gene lost 6 bases, with 10 bases spanning the gap. The CDR3 sequence is 14 residues long. In DNA form, the CDR3 reads TGTGCCAGCAGTTTATCGGAGGAAGGCGATACGCAGTATTTT. Translated, it gives CASSLSEEGDTQYF.

The chain links TRBV7-2 to TRBJ2-7; 8 bases agree with TRBD2. Germline trimming cut 1 base from V and 6 bases from J; bases unmatched to any gene: 8. CDR3 length: 15 amino acids. Germline CDR1 reads SGHTA; CDR2 reads FQGNSA. The CDR3 bases are TGTGCCAGCAGCTTAGTGGGGGGCGGGAGGAGCGAGCAGTACTTC. This gives the protein CASSLVGGGRSEQYF.

V gene TRBV30 combines with J gene TRBJ2-5; D ambiguous. CDR1 is GTSNPN, CDR2 SVGIG, per germline (reference sequence). V shed 2 bases and J shed 5 bases, with 9 bases lying between them. This CDR3 is built from 12 residues. CDR3 bases: TGTGCCTGGAGTCCCCTTTCTGAGACCCAGTACTTC. This translates into CAWSPLSETQYF.

This chain joins TRBV6-4 and TRBJ1-5, with D hard to call. The CDR3 contains 13 residues. Germline V lookup: CDR1 MRHNA, CDR2 SNTAGT. Trimming shortened V by 3 bases and J by 0 bases, and 3 bases separated the two germline ends. The CDR3 protein is CASSEYSNQPQHF. CDR3 nucleotides: TGTGCCAGCAGTGAATATAGCAATCAGCCCCAGCATTTT.

The chain combines TRBV28 with TRBJ1-2; no firm D call. The CDR3 loop spans 14 amino acids. CDR1 and CDR2 from the germline V gene are MDHEN and SYDVKM. The V end lost 4 bases, the J end lost 6 bases, and 15 bases lay between the germline ends. The chain's CDR3 is CASSYLRDRDGYTF. The CDR3 bases are TGTGCCAGCAGTTACCTCCGGGATCGGGATGGCTACACCTTC.

V gene TRBV4-2 combines with J gene TRBJ2-2; 9 bases are shared with TRBD1. The CDR3 covers 14 residues. The junction had 2 bases not matched to a gene; V was cut back by 7 bases and J by 2 bases. CDR1 and CDR2 from the germline V gene are LGHNA and YNFKEQ. CDR3 in amino acids: CASMGQGNTGELFF. For the CDR3, the DNA is TGTGCCAGCATGGGACAGGGAAACACCGGGGAGCTGTTTTTT.

The J gene is TRBJ2-7, the V gene TRBV2, with a weak D call TRBD1 (5 bases). Per germline, CDR1 SNHLY and CDR2 FYNNEI. Trimming removed 3 bases at V and 2 bases at J, with 11 bases between. This CDR3 is built from 14 residues. The CDR3 coding sequence is TGTGCCAGCAGTGAGACCAGGGATCCCTACGAGCAGTACTTC. It encodes CASSETRDPYEQYF.

This clone came up once. The genes are TRBV7-4 and TRBJ1-2; D might be TRBD1 (6 bases). V was shortened by 5 bases and J by 7 bases, with 20 bases between the two germline ends. This CDR3 contains 15 residues. Germline V gene lookup returns CDR1 SGHVT and CDR2 SQSDAQ. The CDR3 bases are TGTGCCAGCAGCCCCCGAATCACAGGGAGAGGTGGCTACACCTTC. It translates to CASSPRITGRGGYTF.

The CDR3 here is CASSLTGLNTEAFF. CDR3 DNA: TGTGCCAGCAGTCTCACAGGGCTGAACACTGAAGCTTTCTTT. The rearrangement uses TRBV27 and TRBJ1-1; D is possibly TRBD1 (6 bases). V dropped 5 bases and J dropped 0 bases, with 10 bases sitting between them. Germline lookup yields CDR1 MNHEY and CDR2 SMNVEV (reference sequence). CDR3 length: 14 amino acids.

The chain has TRBV29-1 and TRBJ2-2; D gene ambiguous. The V gene lost 3 bases and the J gene lost 3 bases, with 8 bases spanning the gap. Germline CDR1 and CDR2: SQVTM and ANQGSEA. The CDR3 consists of 13 residues. CDR3 region: CSVDVTHTGELFF. The CDR3 nucleotides are TGCAGCGTTGACGTTACACACACCGGGGAGCTGTTTTTT.

V usage is TRBV21-1 and J usage is TRBJ2-7; the listed D gene, TRBD1, was not tested against the DNA. TRBV21-1 is shown as a pseudogene. The CDR3 covers 16 residues. The CDR3 DNA is TGTGCCAGCAGCAAAAAGTGGGACAGGGTAGACTACGAGCAGTACTTC. This encodes CASSKKWDRVDYEQYF.

V usage is TRBV27 and J usage is TRBJ2-7, with 11 bases aligning to TRBD2. V gave up 5 bases and J gave up 7 bases; unmatched junction bases: 16. The CDR3 spans 17 residues. The germline gives CDR1 MNHEY, CDR2 SMNVEV (reference sequence). The CDR3, as DNA: TGTGCCAGCAGTCCAACTAGCGGGAGTGGTGAGGCGGGTGAGCAGTACTTC. Protein product: CASSPTSGSGEAGEQYF.

The V gene is TRBV21-1, the J gene TRBJ2-4; TRBD2 was called by the table and not checked on the DNA. TRBV21-1 has pseudogene status. This CDR3 has 20 amino acids. CDR3 nucleotide sequence: TGTGCCAGCAGCAAAAGTGGACTAGCCTCGGTGTCGGGGGCCAAAAACAGTCAGTACTTC. The encoded protein is CASSKSGLASVSGAKNSQYF.

This clone was seen a single time. V and J are TRBV9 and TRBJ1-3; weak D call: TRBD1 (5 bases). Trimming took off 2 bases at V and 5 bases at J, with 8 bases between the two ends. Germline V CDR1 and CDR2: SGDLS, YYNGEE. The CDR3 has 13 amino acids. The CDR3 region has the DNA TGTGCCAGCAGCGTGGACATACGAAACACCATATATTTT. This translates into CASSVDIRNTIYF.

This rearrangement joins TRBV29-1 to TRBJ2-7; TRBD1 agrees at 10 bases. With 8 bases clipped from V and 0 bases from J, the junction kept 10 bases outside the gene matches. CDR1 SQVTM and CDR2 ANQGSEA come from the germline V gene. The CDR3 is made up of 15 amino acids. The CDR3 region is CSPGTGVRSSYEQYF. CDR3 in DNA: TGCAGCCCCGGGACAGGGGTACGATCCTCCTACGAGCAGTACTTC.

Notes on this clone: An end of the junction differs from the germline gene, which may be a read error. The sample has other DNA sequences that encode this CDR3 too. The V gene is TRBV5-4, the J gene TRBJ2-3; 11 positions agree with TRBD2. CDR1 and CDR2 (germline): SGHNT, YYREEE (reference sequence). CDR3 length: 17 residues. The CDR3 protein is CASRRGGTSGRTDTQYF. The CDR3 coding sequence is TGTGCCAGCAGGAGAGGAGGGACTAGCGGTCGCACGGATACGCAGTATTTT.

The CDR3 bases are TGCGCCAGCAGCTACCTCCCGACTAGCGGGAGTTACGAGCAGTACTTC. It specifies CASSYLPTSGSYEQYF. The rearrangement uses TRBV5-1 and TRBJ2-7; 12 nucleotides line up with TRBD2. This CDR3 has 16 amino acids. Germline lookup yields CDR1 SGHRS and CDR2 YFSETQ. Trimming took 3 bases from V and 4 from J; bases not matched to a gene: 8.

This chain connects TRBV7-9 to TRBJ2-5, with 8 bases that match TRBD1. Germline V lookup: CDR1 SEHNR, CDR2 FQNEAQ (reference sequence). Trimming cost V 5 bases and J 4 bases; bases outside gene matches: 12. The CDR3 loop spans 16 amino acids. CDR3 in DNA: TGTGCCAGCAGCATTACCTACGACAGGGGAGGAGAGACCCAGTACTTC. As protein: CASSITYDRGGETQYF.

This clone has only a few counts. The J gene is TRBJ2-7, the V gene TRBV27; 14 positions match TRBD2. Looked up from germline, CDR1 is MNHEY and CDR2 is SMNVEV (reference sequence). The trim removed 5 bases at V and 2 bases at J, leaving 5 bases unmatched. The CDR3 totals 16 residues. CDR3 nucleotides: TGTGCCAGCAGTCCCCAGGGACTAGCGGGAGCCTACGAGCAGTACTTC. This translates into CASSPQGLAGAYEQYF.